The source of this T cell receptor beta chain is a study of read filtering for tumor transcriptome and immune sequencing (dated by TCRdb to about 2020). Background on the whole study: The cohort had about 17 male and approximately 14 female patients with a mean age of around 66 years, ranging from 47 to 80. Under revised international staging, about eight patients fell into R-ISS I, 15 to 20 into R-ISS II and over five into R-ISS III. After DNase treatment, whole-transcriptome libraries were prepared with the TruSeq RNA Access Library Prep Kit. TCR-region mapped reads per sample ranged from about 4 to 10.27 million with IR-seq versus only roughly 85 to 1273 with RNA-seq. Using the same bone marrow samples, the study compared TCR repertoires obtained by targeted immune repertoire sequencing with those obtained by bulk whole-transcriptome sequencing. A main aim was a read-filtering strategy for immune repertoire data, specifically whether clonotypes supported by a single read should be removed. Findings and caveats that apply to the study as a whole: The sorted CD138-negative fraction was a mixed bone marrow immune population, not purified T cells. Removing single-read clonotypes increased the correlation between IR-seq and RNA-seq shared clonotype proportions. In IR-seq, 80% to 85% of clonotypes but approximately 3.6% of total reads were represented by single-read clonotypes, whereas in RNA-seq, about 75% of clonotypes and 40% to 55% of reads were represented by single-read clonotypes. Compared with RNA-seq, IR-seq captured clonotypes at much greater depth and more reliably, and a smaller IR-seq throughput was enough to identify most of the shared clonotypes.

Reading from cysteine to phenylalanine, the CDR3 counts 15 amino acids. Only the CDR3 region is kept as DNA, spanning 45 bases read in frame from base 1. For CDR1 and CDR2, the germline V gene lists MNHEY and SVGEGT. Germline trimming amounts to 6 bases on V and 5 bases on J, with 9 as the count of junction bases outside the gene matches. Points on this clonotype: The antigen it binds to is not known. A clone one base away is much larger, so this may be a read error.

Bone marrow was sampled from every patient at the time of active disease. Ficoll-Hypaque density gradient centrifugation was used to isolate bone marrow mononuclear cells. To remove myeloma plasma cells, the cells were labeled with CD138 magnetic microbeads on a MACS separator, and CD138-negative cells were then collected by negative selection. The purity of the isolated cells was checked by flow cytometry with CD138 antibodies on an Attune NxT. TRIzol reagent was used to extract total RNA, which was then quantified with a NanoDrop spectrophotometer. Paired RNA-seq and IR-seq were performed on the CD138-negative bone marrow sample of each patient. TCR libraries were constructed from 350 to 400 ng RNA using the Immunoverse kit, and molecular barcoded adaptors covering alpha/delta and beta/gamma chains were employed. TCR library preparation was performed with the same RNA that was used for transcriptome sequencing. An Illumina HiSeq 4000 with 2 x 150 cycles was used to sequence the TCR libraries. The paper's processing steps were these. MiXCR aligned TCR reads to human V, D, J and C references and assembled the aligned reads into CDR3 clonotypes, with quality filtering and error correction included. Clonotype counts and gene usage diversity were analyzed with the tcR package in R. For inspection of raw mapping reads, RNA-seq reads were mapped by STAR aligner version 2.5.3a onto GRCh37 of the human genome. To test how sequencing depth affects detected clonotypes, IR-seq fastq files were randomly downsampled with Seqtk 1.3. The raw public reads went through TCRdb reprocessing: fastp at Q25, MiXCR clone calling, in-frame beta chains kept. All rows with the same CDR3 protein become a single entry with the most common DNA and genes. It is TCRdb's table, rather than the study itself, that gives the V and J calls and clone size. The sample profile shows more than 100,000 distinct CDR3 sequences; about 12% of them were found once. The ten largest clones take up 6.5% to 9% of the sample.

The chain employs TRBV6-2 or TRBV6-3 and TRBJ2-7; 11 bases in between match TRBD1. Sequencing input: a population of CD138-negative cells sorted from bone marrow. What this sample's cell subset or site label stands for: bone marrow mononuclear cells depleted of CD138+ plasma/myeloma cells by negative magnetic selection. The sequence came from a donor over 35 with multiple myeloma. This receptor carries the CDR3 CASSRKPGQGDEQYF. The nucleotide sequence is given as TGTGCCAGCAGCCGCAAACCGGGACAGGGGGACGAGCAGTACTTC.